Sequencing of this T cell receptor beta chain was carried out in a study of T cell responses to AZD1222 COVID-19 vaccine. Profiling relied on immunoSEQ multiplex PCR, and the TCRdb table lists in-frame clones only, not all of them. The table has some 90,000 clones, approximately 88% seen once. Study outcomes and limitations: Donors in the cohort were predominantly white British and more often female, and clonal diversity was possibly underestimated. Sampling that yielded the repertoires occurred only after the peak T cell response. Nearly half of the spike-specific TCRs reportedly recognize variant regions that carry no mutations.

This clone was detected only once. What it recognizes is unknown. This CDR3 region has 14 residues. Germline loops: CDR1 LGHDT, CDR2 YNNKEL (reference sequence). V lost 4 bases, J lost 4 bases, and 11 bases lay in between. The sample in question was peripheral blood, obtained 28 days after the second AZD1222 dose. The TCR was taken from an adult who received the AZD1222 COVID-19 vaccine. The chain uses TRBV3-1 (or the pseudogene TRBV3-2) and TRBJ1-5; no clear D. CDR3 coding DNA: TGTGCCAGCAGCCCTACGGGGATGAATCAGCCCCAGCATTTT. Translating it yields CASSPTGMNQPQHF.